One sample yielded the 5 T cell receptor beta chains listed below, sequenced in a study of blood T cell repertoires in COVID-19. Method: immunoSEQ multiplex PCR; TCRdb's copy keeps in-frame clones and lacks some. The sample carries under 150,000 clones, roughly nine tenths recorded once. Sequenced input: peripheral blood. The receptors were sampled from a woman aged 55 to 70 with active COVID-19.

The chain is built from TRBV30 and TRBJ2-1; the match to TRBD2 covers 9 bases. Germline loops: CDR1 GTSNPN, CDR2 SVGIG (reference sequence). The V gene end was trimmed by 0 bases and the J gene end by 3 bases; junction bases not matched to a gene: 3. This CDR3 is built from 15 residues. Here the CDR3 DNA reads TGTGCCTGGAGTGTCCTAGCGGGACTCTACAATGAGCAGTTCTTC. Protein sequence: CAWSVLAGLYNEQFF.

The gene calls are TRBV10-3 and TRBJ2-2, with no clear D. The CDR3 runs to 14 residues. V was shortened by 8 bases and J by 8 bases, with 18 bases between the two germline ends. Germline V gives CDR1 ENHRY, CDR2 SYGVKD. Here the CDR3 DNA reads TGTGCCATCCGCGATTTGGGCGATAAAGGGGAGCTGTTTTTT. Encoded protein: CAIRDLGDKGELFF.

The chain is built from TRBV5-5 and TRBJ2-7; 8 nucleotides match TRBD1. Germline V gene lookup returns CDR1 SGHKS and CDR2 YYEKEE (reference sequence). J was trimmed by 4 bases and V by 3 bases; bases with no gene match: 9. This CDR3 region has 15 residues. Written as DNA, the CDR3 is TGTGCCAGCAGCTCCTGGACAGGGTCCCAATACGAGCAGTACTTC. It encodes CASSSWTGSQYEQYF.

V gene TRBV7-8 combines with J gene TRBJ1-1, with D unresolved. The CDR3 is 15 residues long. V was shortened by 3 bases and J by 1 base, with 12 bases between the two germline ends. Germline loops: CDR1 SGHVS, CDR2 FQNEAQ. The CDR3 DNA follows: TGTGCCAGCAGCTTTAGTGGCAGGTCGAACACTGAAGCTTTCTTT. This translates into CASSFSGRSNTEAFF.

The chain recombines TRBV7-3 with TRBJ2-1; 10 nucleotides line up with TRBD1. The germline V gene encodes CDR1 SGHTA and CDR2 FQGTGA. The CDR3 spans 16 residues. The J segment lost 3 bases and the V segment lost 4 bases, leaving 6 bases of the junction unmatched. The CDR3 protein is CASSSRQGAYYNEQFF. The CDR3 bases are TGTGCCAGCAGCTCCAGACAGGGGGCTTACTACAATGAGCAGTTCTTC.